This T cell receptor (beta chain) is drawn from a study of T-cell memory formation after mild COVID-19. Turning to the study itself: Among the donors, TCR clusters were largely specific to each donor.

This CDR3 is built from 15 residues. J was trimmed by 4 bases and V by 0 bases; bases with no gene match: 5. Germline loops: CDR1 SGDLS, CDR2 YYNGEE. This clonotype was observed a few times. Its specificity is not known. TCRdb itself ran the 5' RACE reads through MiXCR, one entry per CDR3 protein. The top ten clones hold more than 20% of a sample with hundreds of thousands of distinct CDR3 sequences, 15% to 20% of them seen once. Study-level points and caveats: Second-wave clones with a day 37 peak had unconfirmed SARS-CoV-2 specificity. CD8+ contracting clones occupied EMRA, while CD4+ ones occupied mainly CM and EM. Whereas later expanders leaned CD4+, clones contracting day 15 to 85 showed a balanced CD4/CD8 makeup.

This sequence originates from a man aged 18 to 30 who had mild COVID-19 (a few samples of this study predate the infection). Cell type and time point are not known. This rearrangement joins TRBV9 to TRBJ2-3, with 7 bases aligning to TRBD2. The specimen was PBMCs or a T cell subset sorted from them (not recorded which). CDR3 bases: TGTGCCAGCAGCGTAGGACTAGCTTGGTCAGATACGCAGTATTTT. This encodes CASSVGLAWSDTQYF.